Below are 18 T cell receptor beta chains sequenced from a single sample in a study of cytotoxic CD8 clonotypes in ibrutinib-treated CLL. Clones were sequenced by immunoSEQ multiplex PCR, and TCRdb holds only the in-frame ones, with some missing. The sample carries over 200,000 clones, over 65% recorded once. This sample comprised PBMCs, obtained after 12 months of ibrutinib treatment. The source is a human donor with chronic lymphocytic leukemia.

The chain uses TRBV30 and TRBJ2-3, with 9 bases aligning to TRBD2. CDR1 is GTSNPN and CDR2 is SVGIG in the germline V gene (reference sequence). The length of the CDR3 is 15 residues. V lost 0 bases, J lost 5 bases, and 6 bases stayed unmatched. The CDR3 DNA follows: TGTGCCTGGAGTGTATGGAGCGGGAGGAGAGATACGCAGTATTTT. Amino acids: CAWSVWSGRRDTQYF.

The chain uses TRBV7-3 and TRBJ2-2; D perhaps matches TRBD1 (6 bases). Germline CDR1 and CDR2: SGHTA and FQGTGA. The V and J ends lost 2 bases and 4 bases respectively, with 17 bases between them. The length of the CDR3 is 17 residues. The CDR3 loop is CASSLYVTGTSTGELFF. Here the CDR3 DNA reads TGTGCCAGCAGCTTATATGTGACCGGGACATCCACCGGGGAGCTGTTTTTT.

The chain carries TRBV30 and TRBJ2-3, with a tentative D call TRBD1 (5 bases). V dropped 5 bases and J dropped 10 bases, with 13 bases sitting between them. This CDR3 spans 11 amino acids. Germline values: CDR1 GTSNPN, CDR2 SVGIG (reference sequence). The CDR3 bases are TGTGCCTGGTCAGGGAAGAGCGCGCAGTATTTT. Amino acids: CAWSGKSAQYF.

The chain has TRBV2 and TRBJ1-1, with TRBD1 identical over 12 bases. V gave up 3 bases and J gave up 3 bases; unmatched junction bases: 8. Germline V gene lookup returns CDR1 SNHLY and CDR2 FYNNEI. The length of the CDR3 is 17 residues. The CDR3 bases are TGTGCCAGCAGTGACCCTCGGGACAGGGGGCTTGACACTGAAGCTTTCTTT. Translated, it gives CASSDPRDRGLDTEAFF.

The chain uses TRBV29-1 and TRBJ1-1; tentatively, D is TRBD1 (5 bases). Trimming removed 7 bases at V and 0 bases at J, with 12 bases between. The CDR3 contains 13 residues. CDR1 and CDR2 from the germline V gene are SQVTM and ANQGSEA. The chain's CDR3 is CSAKQDMNTEAFF. CDR3 DNA sequence: TGCAGCGCCAAACAGGACATGAACACTGAAGCTTTCTTT.

The chain carries TRBV6-5 and TRBJ1-5; TRBD1 might be the D (6 bases). The germline V gene has CDR1 MNHEY and CDR2 SVGAGI. The V and J ends lost 6 bases and 4 bases respectively, with 7 bases between them. This CDR3 is 12 amino acids long. The CDR3 region has the DNA TGTGCCAGCAGACAGGGAAATCAGCCCCAGCATTTT. Residues: CASRQGNQPQHF.

The chain recombines TRBV7-9 with TRBJ2-7; maybe TRBD2 (6 bases). V lost 8 bases to trimming and J lost 1 base, with 18 bases between them. The CDR3 has 15 residues. CDR1 and CDR2 (germline): SEHNR, FQNEAQ (reference sequence). CDR3 loop: CASGKGGSRSYEQYF. Here the CDR3 DNA reads TGTGCCAGCGGTAAGGGAGGTTCGCGGTCCTACGAGCAGTACTTC.

The chain employs TRBV30 and TRBJ2-1; D may be TRBD1 or TRBD2 (5 bases each). Trimming cost V 6 bases and J 3 bases, with 12 bases left between them. The germline gives CDR1 GTSNPN, CDR2 SVGIG (reference sequence). This CDR3 region has 13 residues. CDR3 amino acids: CACPGLIYNEQFF. Written as DNA, the CDR3 is TGTGCCTGTCCGGGGCTGATCTACAATGAGCAGTTCTTC.

The V and J genes are TRBV7-2 and TRBJ2-1, with 9 bases fitting TRBD2. Germline trimming cut 10 bases from V and 8 bases from J; bases unmatched to any gene: 12. The CDR3 is made up of 14 amino acids. Per germline, CDR1 SGHTA and CDR2 FQGNSA. DNA of the CDR3: TGTGCCACCCAGCGGACTAGCGCCTCGGATGAGCAGTTCTTC. Its protein is CATQRTSASDEQFF.

This chain joins TRBV9 and TRBJ2-5; 7 bases match TRBD1. The germline V gene has CDR1 SGDLS and CDR2 YYNGEE. This CDR3 has 13 residues. V was clipped by 5 bases and J by 3 bases; unmatched bases: 4. The CDR3, as DNA: TGTGCCAGCAGGGGAACAGGGGAAGAGACCCAGTACTTC. Its protein product is CASRGTGEETQYF.

V gene TRBV29-1 combines with J gene TRBJ2-1; TRBD2 matches at 10 bases. Germline values: CDR1 SQVTM, CDR2 ANQGSEA. Trimming cost V 5 bases and J 4 bases; bases outside gene matches: 2. The CDR3 is made up of 13 amino acids. CDR3 region: CSVRSGGYNEQFF. CDR3 nucleotides: TGCAGCGTTCGTAGCGGGGGGTACAATGAGCAGTTCTTC.

The chain uses TRBV4-3 and TRBJ2-2; the match to TRBD2 covers 12 bases. Germline loops: CDR1 LGHNA, CDR2 YSLEER. Trimming cost V 1 base and J 5 bases; bases outside gene matches: 8. The CDR3 totals 18 residues. DNA of the CDR3: TGCGCCAGCAGCCAAGTTGGACTAGCGGGAAGTAATACCGGGGAGCTGTTTTTT. Amino acids: CASSQVGLAGSNTGELFF.

V is TRBV6-5 and J is TRBJ1-5; possible D gene TRBD1, 5 bases. The germline gives CDR1 MNHEY, CDR2 SVGAGI. The length of the CDR3 is 14 residues. The V gene lost 6 bases and the J gene lost 0 bases, with 9 bases spanning the gap. The CDR3 sequence: CASSKDNSNQPQHF. In DNA form, the CDR3 reads TGTGCCAGCAGCAAGGACAATAGCAATCAGCCCCAGCATTTT.

DNA of the CDR3: TGCGCCAGCAGCTCAACTACCTCGGTCGAGACCCAGTACTTC. It translates to CASSSTTSVETQYF. This chain uses TRBV5-1 with TRBJ2-5; D gene unclear. The length of the CDR3 is 14 residues. Germline CDR1 is SGHRS and CDR2 is YFSETQ. Trimming shortened V by 3 bases and J by 5 bases, and 14 bases separated the two germline ends.

CDR3 nucleotide sequence: TGCGCCAGCAGCTTCGGGGGTACTAGCGGACAAGCCTACGAGCAGTACTTC. This translates into CASSFGGTSGQAYEQYF. The chain uses TRBV5-1 and TRBJ2-7; 8 positions agree with TRBD2. The CDR3 runs 17 residues. V lost 2 bases and J lost 2; bases outside the gene matches: 12. Germline V lookup: CDR1 SGHRS, CDR2 YFSETQ. The full variable domain, completed using reference TRBV5-1 and TRBJ2-7, is KAGVTQTPRYLIKTRGQQVTLSCSPISGHRSVSWYQQTPGQGLQFLFEYFSETQRNKGNFPGRFSGRQFSNSRSEMNVSTLELGDSALYLCASSFGGTSGQAYEQYFGPGTRLTVT.

V usage is TRBV6-1 and J usage is TRBJ2-7, with a weak D call TRBD1 (6 bases). Germline lookup yields CDR1 MNHNS and CDR2 SASEGT. Deletions cut 2 bases from V and 3 bases from J, with 17 bases between. There are 16 residues in the CDR3. For the CDR3, the DNA is TGTGCCAGCAGTGAATTATTGGGGGCCTTGGGCTACGAGCAGTACTTC. Protein product: CASSELLGALGYEQYF.

V usage is TRBV4-2 and J usage is TRBJ2-1; D is unclear. The CDR3 totals 15 residues. Trimming cost V 0 bases and J 8 bases, with 14 bases left between them. Germline lookup yields CDR1 LGHNA and CDR2 YNFKEQ. CDR3 region: CASSQDLERSYEQFF. The CDR3 DNA follows: TGTGCCAGCAGCCAAGATTTGGAGCGTTCTTATGAGCAGTTCTTC.

This rearrangement joins TRBV9 to TRBJ1-1, with a tentative D call TRBD1 (6 bases). Germline-derived CDR1 and CDR2 are SGDLS and YYNGEE. The CDR3 spans 15 residues. V was shortened by 4 bases and J by 3 bases, with 16 bases between the two germline ends. CDR3 sequence (DNA): TGTGCCAGCAGCACCCCCAAGGGGGGGCACACTGAAGCTTTCTTT. Protein product: CASSTPKGGHTEAFF.